Listed below are T cell receptor beta chains from one sample, sequenced in a study of cytomegalovirus exposure and HLA in healthy donors. The protocol was immunoSEQ multiplex PCR, while the TCRdb copy is restricted to in-frame clones and leaves out a portion. This sample's table reports more than 100,000 clones. Source material: PBMCs. The receptors shown here come from a man aged 40-55 years in good health and CMV-seronegative. CDR3s include the opening cysteine and the closing phenylalanine or tryptophan. D genes are given only for firm matches.

V gene	J gene	D gene	CDR3 protein	CDR3 DNA
TRBV6-1	TRBJ2-5	TRBD2	CASRLYNTGGETQYF	TGTGCCAGCAGACTCTATAACACGGGGGGGGAGACCCAGTACTTC
TRBV6-5	TRBJ2-1	NA	CASNPDRSSYNEQFF	TGTGCCAGCAATCCTGACAGGAGCTCCTACAATGAGCAGTTCTTC
TRBV5-1	TRBJ2-7	TRBD1	CASTRDRVLDEQYF	TGCGCCAGCACCCGGGACAGGGTACTTGACGAGCAGTACTTC
TRBV5-4	TRBJ2-2	NA	CASSLGAPNTGELFF	TGTGCCAGCAGCTTAGGGGCCCCTAACACCGGGGAGCTGTTTTTT
TRBV4-1	TRBJ1-2	TRBD1	CASSQTTGAYGYTF	TGCGCCAGCAGCCAAACGACAGGGGCGTATGGCTACACCTTC
TRBV5-1	TRBJ1-2	TRBD1	CASSLVGQPNGYTF	TGCGCCAGCAGCTTGGTGGGACAGCCGAATGGCTACACCTTC
TRBV7-2	TRBJ2-2	NA	CASSLSNRASNTGELFF	TGTGCCAGCAGCTTGTCCAACCGGGCTAGCAATACCGGGGAGCTGTTTTTT
TRBV27	TRBJ1-5	TRBD1	CASKLRTGLSNQPQHF	TGTGCCAGCAAACTTCGGACAGGGCTTAGCAATCAGCCCCAGCATTTT
TRBV5-6	TRBJ1-4	NA	CASSLTVATNEKLFF	TGTGCCAGCAGCTTGACTGTTGCAACTAATGAAAAACTGTTTTTT
TRBV19	TRBJ1-4	NA	CASGARATNEKLFF	TGTGCCAGTGGCGCGAGGGCAACTAATGAAAAACTGTTTTTT
TRBV19	TRBJ1-1	TRBD1	CASSIDRGNTEAFF	TGTGCCAGTAGTATCGACAGGGGGAACACTGAAGCTTTCTTT
TRBV7-9	TRBJ2-7	NA	CASSTLYEQYF	TGTGCCAGCAGCACTCTCTACGAGCAGTACTTC
TRBV7-9	TRBJ2-3	NA	CASSLTSRDTQYF	TGTGCCAGCAGCTTAACTAGTCGAGATACGCAGTATTTT
TRBV5-4	TRBJ2-7	NA	CASSLMGLGEQYF	TGTGCCAGCAGCTTGATGGGGCTGGGGGAGCAGTACTTC
TRBV5-4	TRBJ2-5	TRBD2	CASSGSAGEETQYF	TGTGCCAGCAGTGGGTCGGCGGGAGAAGAGACCCAGTACTTC
TRBV7-9	TRBJ2-1	NA	CASSGSAYNEQFF	TGTGCCAGCAGCGGGAGTGCCTACAATGAGCAGTTCTTC
TRBV7-8	TRBJ1-6	TRBD1	CASSPPGQGKESPLHF	TGTGCCAGCAGCCCCCCGGGACAGGGGAAAGAATCACCCCTCCACTTT
TRBV6-4	TRBJ1-1	TRBD1	CASSRDRDVSEAFF	TGTGCCAGCAGCCGGGACAGGGATGTCTCTGAAGCTTTCTTT
TRBV2	TRBJ1-1	TRBD1	CASTGDRPHTEAFF	TGTGCCAGCACCGGGGACAGGCCGCACACTGAAGCTTTCTTT
TRBV29-1	TRBJ2-7	TRBD2	CSVEDGGTSYEQYF	TGCAGCGTTGAAGACGGGGGGACGTCCTACGAGCAGTACTTC
TRBV7-9	TRBJ1-2	NA	CASSLALAAGGGYTF	TGTGCCAGCAGCTTAGCCCTCGCGGCCGGAGGCGGCTACACCTTC
TRBV6-6	TRBJ1-4	TRBD1	CATRTGSSEKLFF	TGTGCCACACGGACAGGGAGCAGTGAAAAACTGTTTTTT
TRBV15	TRBJ2-1	NA	CATSRDINPREQFF	TGTGCCACCAGCAGAGATATTAATCCCCGTGAGCAGTTCTTC
TRBV13	TRBJ2-4	TRBD2	CASSLRSGTYIQYF	TGTGCCAGCAGCTTGCGTAGCGGGACATACATTCAGTACTTC
TRBV4-3	TRBJ2-1	NA	CASSQVPGVYNEQFF	TGCGCCAGCAGCCAAGTTCCGGGGGTCTACAATGAGCAGTTCTTC
TRBV4-2	TRBJ2-3	TRBD2	CASSSTGVAGGPDTQYF	TGTGCCAGCAGCTCGACGGGGGTAGCGGGGGGGCCAGATACGCAGTATTTT
TRBV7-2	TRBJ2-5	NA	CASSLFSQGAQYF	TGTGCCAGCAGCTTATTTTCTCAGGGTGCCCAGTACTTC
TRBV10-1	TRBJ2-3	NA	CASSEGGRDTQYF	TGCGCCAGCAGTGAGGGCGGTCGAGATACGCAGTATTTT
TRBV19	TRBJ1-2	NA	CASSIEGGYYGYTF	TGTGCCAGTAGTATTGAGGGGGGGTACTATGGCTACACCTTC
TRBV7-8	TRBJ2-2	TRBD1	CASSLGGQGLTGELFF	TGTGCCAGCAGCTTAGGAGGACAGGGGTTAACCGGGGAGCTGTTTTTT
TRBV19	TRBJ2-7	NA	CASSRQSRAYEQYF	TGTGCCAGTAGTCGACAGTCCCGAGCCTACGAGCAGTACTTC
TRBV27	TRBJ2-1	TRBD2	CASSFNLAGAAYNEQFF	TGTGCCAGCAGTTTCAACTTAGCGGGAGCTGCCTACAATGAGCAGTTCTTC
TRBV18	TRBJ2-1	TRBD2	CASSPGTSGSYNEQFF	TGTGCCAGCTCACCTGGCACTAGCGGATCCTACAATGAGCAGTTCTTC
TRBV19	TRBJ2-5	NA	CASSSSGGLQETQYF	TGTGCCAGTAGTTCATCTGGCGGGCTCCAAGAGACCCAGTACTTC
TRBV14	TRBJ2-7	TRBD2	CASSQGLSGGKYEQYF	TGTGCCAGCAGCCAAGGCCTTAGCGGGGGAAAGTACGAGCAGTACTTC
TRBV19	TRBJ2-3	TRBD2	CASSIGTSPDTQYF	TGTGCCAGTAGTATAGGGACTAGCCCAGATACGCAGTATTTT
TRBV28	TRBJ1-1	NA	CASSPRGEEAFF	TGTGCCAGCAGTCCCCGGGGGGAAGAAGCTTTCTTT
TRBV20-1	TRBJ2-3	NA	CSARATDTQYF	TGCAGCGCTAGGGCAACAGATACGCAGTATTTT
TRBV2	TRBJ2-7	NA	CASSEAWAGKGSYEQYF	TGTGCCAGCAGTGAAGCGTGGGCAGGGAAGGGATCCTACGAGCAGTACTTC
TRBV4-3	TRBJ1-2	TRBD1	CASSQAGTANYGYTF	TGCGCCAGCAGCCAAGCGGGGACAGCTAACTATGGCTACACCTTC
TRBV4-1	TRBJ2-7	TRBD1	CASSPTGSRGYEQYF	TGCGCCAGCAGCCCGACAGGGTCCCGGGGCTACGAGCAGTACTTC
TRBV10-1	TRBJ1-1	TRBD1	CASSPGQGSTEAFF	TGCGCCAGCAGCCCGGGACAGGGATCCACTGAAGCTTTCTTT
TRBV11-2	TRBJ2-1	TRBD2	CASSGGDWYNEQFF	TGTGCCAGCAGCGGGGGGGACTGGTACAATGAGCAGTTCTTC
TRBV5-1	TRBJ2-7	TRBD2	CASRNGAGTTYEQYF	TGCGCCAGCAGAAATGGGGCAGGGACTACCTACGAGCAGTACTTC
TRBV19	TRBJ1-5	NA	CASSSGVRNQPQHF	TGTGCCAGTAGTTCGGGGGTCCGGAATCAGCCCCAGCATTTT
TRBV9	TRBJ2-1	TRBD2	CASSVGYPTSGAVDEQFF	TGTGCCAGCAGCGTAGGATACCCGACTAGCGGGGCGGTGGATGAGCAGTTCTTC
TRBV28	TRBJ1-5	NA	CATSPPQHF	TGTGCCACCTCCCCCCCCCAGCATTTT
TRBV5-4	TRBJ2-2	NA	CASSLVAGKNTGELFF	TGTGCCAGCAGCTTGGTCGCAGGGAAGAACACCGGGGAGCTGTTTTTT
TRBV29-1	TRBJ2-4	NA	CSVVRGAENIQYF	TGCAGCGTTGTACGGGGGGCAGAAAACATTCAGTACTTC
TRBV27	TRBJ1-5	TRBD1	CASSSTWTGGNQPQHF	TGTGCCAGCAGTTCAACTTGGACAGGGGGTAATCAGCCCCAGCATTTT
TRBV30	TRBJ2-5	TRBD2	CAWTGLAGSGETQYF	TGTGCCTGGACCGGACTAGCGGGGTCGGGGGAGACCCAGTACTTC
TRBV2	TRBJ1-4	NA	CASRIRDIHEKLFF	TGTGCCAGCCGCATTAGGGACATACATGAAAAACTGTTTTTT
TRBV4-2	TRBJ1-6	TRBD1	CASRPGQGGSYNSPLHF	TGTGCCAGCAGACCCGGACAGGGCGGGTCCTATAATTCACCCCTCCACTTT